This T cell receptor beta chain originates from a study of T cell responses to AZD1222 COVID-19 vaccine. Findings of the study overall: Once two AZD1222 doses were given, Spike-specific TCR breadth and depth went up.

Method: immunoSEQ multiplex PCR; TCRdb's copy keeps in-frame clones and lacks some. The table shows around 100,000 clones, with 80% to 90% occurring only once. On this clone: Its cognate antigen is unknown.

The source was peripheral blood, collected on day 0 of AZD1222 vaccination. The sequence was obtained from an adult in good health.

The CDR3 is CASRADSYNYGYTF. The DNA of the CDR3 is TGTGCCAGCAGAGCAGACAGCTACAACTATGGCTACACCTTC. V is TRBV6-6 and J is TRBJ1-2, with D possibly matching TRBD1 (5 bases). Trimming took 6 bases from V and 2 from J, leaving 13 bases between them. There are 14 residues in the CDR3. From germline, CDR1 is MNHNY and CDR2 SVGAGI (reference sequence).